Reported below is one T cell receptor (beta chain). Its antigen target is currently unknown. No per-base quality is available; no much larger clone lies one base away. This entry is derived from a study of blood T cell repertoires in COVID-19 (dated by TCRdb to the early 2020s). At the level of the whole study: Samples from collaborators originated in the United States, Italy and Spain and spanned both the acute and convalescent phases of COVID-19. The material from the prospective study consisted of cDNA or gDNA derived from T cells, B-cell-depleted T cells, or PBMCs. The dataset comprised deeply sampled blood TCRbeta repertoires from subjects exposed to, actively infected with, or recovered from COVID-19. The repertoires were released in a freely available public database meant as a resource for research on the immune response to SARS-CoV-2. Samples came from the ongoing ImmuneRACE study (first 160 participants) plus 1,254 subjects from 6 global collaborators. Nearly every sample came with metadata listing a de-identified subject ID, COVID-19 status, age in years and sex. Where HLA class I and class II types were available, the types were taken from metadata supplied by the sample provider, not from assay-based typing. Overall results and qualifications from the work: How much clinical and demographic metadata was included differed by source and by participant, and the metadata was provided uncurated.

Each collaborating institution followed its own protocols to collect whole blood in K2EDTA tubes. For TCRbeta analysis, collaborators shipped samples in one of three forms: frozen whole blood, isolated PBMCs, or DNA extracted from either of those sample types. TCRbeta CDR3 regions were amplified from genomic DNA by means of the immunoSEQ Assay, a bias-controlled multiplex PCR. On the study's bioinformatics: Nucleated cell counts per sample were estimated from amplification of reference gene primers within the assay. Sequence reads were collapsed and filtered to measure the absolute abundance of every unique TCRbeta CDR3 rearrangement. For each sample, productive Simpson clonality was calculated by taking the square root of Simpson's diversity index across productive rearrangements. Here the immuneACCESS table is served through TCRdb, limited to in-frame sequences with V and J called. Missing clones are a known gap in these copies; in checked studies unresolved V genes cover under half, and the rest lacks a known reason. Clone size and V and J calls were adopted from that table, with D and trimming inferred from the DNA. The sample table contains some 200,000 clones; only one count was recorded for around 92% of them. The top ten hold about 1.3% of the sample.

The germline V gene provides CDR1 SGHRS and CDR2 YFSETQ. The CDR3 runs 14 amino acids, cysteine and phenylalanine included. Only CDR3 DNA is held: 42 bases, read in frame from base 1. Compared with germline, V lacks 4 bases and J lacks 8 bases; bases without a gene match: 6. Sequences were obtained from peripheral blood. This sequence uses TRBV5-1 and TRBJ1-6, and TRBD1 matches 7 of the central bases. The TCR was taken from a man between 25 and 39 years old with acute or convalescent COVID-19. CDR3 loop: CASSPGQPYSPLHF. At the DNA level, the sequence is TGCGCCAGCAGCCCGGGACAGCCCTATTCACCCCTCCACTTT.